The rows below give T cell receptor beta chains drawn from one sample of a study of shared clonotypes between healthy human individuals. Sequencing was performed with immunoSEQ multiplex PCR; in TCRdb, only in-frame clones are kept and a portion is missing. The sample consists of around 700,000 clones, 60% to 80% of them appearing once. Sequencing was carried out using memory CD4+ T cells sorted from blood. These TCRs come from a woman in her 30s in good health. Both conserved end residues are part of each CDR3. Not all rows give a size; the values are once, few, many and, for expanded clones, a class.

j_call | v_call | clone_size | cdr3_aa
TRBJ2-2 | TRBV30 | once | CAWRGFAHGGGGNTGELFF
TRBJ1-1 | TRBV19 | NA | CASQGGMNTEAFF
TRBJ1-2 | TRBV21-1 | NA | CASSKGQERNYGYTF
TRBJ1-2 | TRBV19 | NA | CASSEGGNYGYTF
TRBJ2-7 | TRBV9 | NA | CASSVLSSSEQYF
TRBJ2-5 | TRBV29-1 | NA | CSVRRGSGSETQYF
TRBJ2-7 | TRBV19 | once | CASSIVAGSSYEQYF
TRBJ2-3 | TRBV5-6 | NA | CASSLSAVGIQDTQYF
TRBJ1-2 | TRBV28 | NA | CASSLITAVKGYTF
TRBJ2-7 | TRBV6-6 | NA | CASRSGGPGYEQYF
TRBJ2-2 | TRBV2 | NA | CASSERTGLAGELFF
TRBJ1-1 | TRBV18 | NA | CASSAGGNTEAFF
TRBJ2-1 | TRBV27 | NA | CASRQNYNEQFF
TRBJ2-2 | TRBV19 | NA | CASIGSPNTGELFF
TRBJ2-2 | TRBV11-2 | NA | CASSLLRTTGELFF
TRBJ1-2 | TRBV11-3 | once | CASSSVNYGYTF
TRBJ1-2 | TRBV6-5 | NA | CASSPGTISYGYTF